A selection of T cell receptor beta chains follows, all from one sample in a study of beta chain features in type 1 diabetes. The protocol was immunoSEQ multiplex PCR, while the TCRdb copy is restricted to in-frame clones and leaves out a portion. The sample shows 600,000 to 650,000 clones, roughly 16% of them seen only once. Sequenced: naive CD4+ T cells from blood. The receptors originated from a man younger than 35 in good health. Both conserved end residues are part of each CDR3. The D gene is left open where the match is weak. Clone size, where shown, is once, few, many, or a class for clones that have expanded.

>TRBD1|11|TRBV28|TRBJ2-1|-
CASRAGQGSFF
TGTGCCAGCAGAGCGGGACAGGGCTCCTTCTTC
>-|13|TRBV9|TRBJ1-5|few
CASSVVGNQPQHF
TGTGCCAGCAGCGTAGTGGGCAATCAGCCCCAGCATTTT
>-|15|TRBV5-1|TRBJ2-7|-
CASSADSSFSYEQYF
TGCGCCAGCAGCGCCGACAGTAGCTTCTCCTACGAGCAGTACTTC
>-|11|TRBV29-1|TRBJ2-7|few
CSVPGGDEQYF
TGCAGCGTCCCCGGTGGGGACGAGCAGTACTTC
>-|12|TRBV7-2|TRBJ2-2|few
CASSRDVGELFF
TGTGCCAGCAGCCGGGACGTCGGGGAGCTGTTTTTT
>-|15|TRBV5-1|TRBJ2-1|-
CASKRGTETYNEQFF
TGCGCCAGCAAAAGGGGGACGGAGACTTACAATGAGCAGTTCTTC
>TRBD2|13|TRBV10-3|TRBJ2-7|-
CAIREGGSYEQYF
TGTGCCATCCGGGAGGGCGGGTCCTACGAGCAGTACTTC
>TRBD1|15|TRBV28|TRBJ1-3|few
CASRGGTGGGNTIYF
TGTGCCAGCAGAGGGGGGACAGGGGGAGGAAACACCATATATTTT
>TRBD1|14|TRBV30|TRBJ1-2|few
CAWSTKGQNYGYTF
TGTGCCTGGAGTACCAAGGGACAGAACTATGGCTACACCTTC
>TRBD1|15|TRBV4-1|TRBJ2-1|-
CASSPDRAFYNEQFF
TGCGCCAGCAGCCCGGACAGGGCTTTCTACAATGAGCAGTTCTTC
>-|14|TRBV7-9|TRBJ1-1|-
CASSLSSRNTEAFF
TGTGCCAGCAGCTTATCTTCCAGGAACACTGAAGCTTTCTTT
>-|16|TRBV9|TRBJ1-4|-
CASSVVAQESNEKLFF
TGTGCCAGCAGCGTAGTAGCACAGGAGTCTAATGAAAAACTGTTTTTT
>-|15|TRBV23-1|TRBJ1-1|-
CASSQGRDEETEAFF
TGCGCCAGCAGTCAGGGCAGGGATGAAGAGACTGAAGCTTTCTTT
>-|11|TRBV2|TRBJ2-1|-
CATMMYTGQFF
TGTGCCACCATGATGTATACCGGGCAGTTCTTC
>-|12|TRBV5-4|TRBJ2-5|-
CASSSPTETQYF
TGTGCCAGCAGCTCACCAACGGAGACCCAGTACTTC
>-|15|TRBV30|TRBJ2-5|-
CAWSAVAKFQETQYF
TGTGCCTGGAGTGCGGTAGCGAAGTTTCAAGAGACCCAGTACTTC
>TRBD1|15|TRBV6-6|TRBJ1-4|few
CASSYGQGYNEKLFF
TGTGCCAGCAGTTACGGACAGGGGTATAATGAAAAACTGTTTTTT
>TRBD1|13|TRBV19|TRBJ1-1|few
CASSYRGFTEAFF
TGTGCCAGTAGTTACAGGGGTTTCACTGAAGCTTTCTTT
>TRBD2|16|TRBV29-1|TRBJ2-5|few
CSVVAGTSGFQETQYF
TGCAGCGTTGTAGCCGGGACTAGCGGCTTCCAAGAGACCCAGTACTTC
>-|13|TRBV30|TRBJ1-5|-
CAWRGYSNQPQHF
TGTGCCTGGAGGGGGTATAGCAATCAGCCCCAGCATTTT